Below are 15 T cell receptor beta chains sequenced from a single sample in a study of OX40 agonist ivuxolimab in advanced cancers. Generated by immunoSEQ multiplex PCR, the TCRdb table keeps only in-frame clones and is missing some. The profile shows fewer than 30,000 clones, approximately 80% of them singletons. The sample consisted of CD4+ or CD8+ T cells sorted from blood, taken in a trial of the OX40 agonist ivuxolimab. The receptors originated from an adult with an advanced solid tumor such as melanoma, head and neck, liver or kidney cancer.

The chain is built from TRBV10-1 and TRBJ2-3; no clear D. V dropped 3 bases and J dropped 1 base, with 8 bases sitting between them. This CDR3 comprises 14 residues. Germline CDR1 reads WNHNN; CDR2 reads SYGVQD (reference sequence). CDR3 loop: CASSEGPRTDTQYF. In nucleotides, the CDR3 is TGCGCCAGCAGTGAAGGCCCGCGCACAGATACGCAGTATTTT.

This rearrangement joins TRBV29-1 to TRBJ1-4; tentatively, D is TRBD1 (6 bases). CDR1 and CDR2 (germline): SQVTM, ANQGSEA. The CDR3 is 12 amino acids. Trimming removed 5 bases at V and 5 bases at J, with 9 bases between. In DNA, the CDR3 is TGCAGCGTTAGAACAGGGAATGAAAAACTGTTTTTT. The encoded protein is CSVRTGNEKLFF. Combining the CDR3 with reference TRBV29-1 and TRBJ1-4 gives the whole variable domain SAVISQKPSRDICQRGTSLTIQCQVDSQVTMMFWYRQQPGQSLTLIATANQGSEATYESGFVIDKFPISRPNLTFSTLTVSNMSPEDSSIYLCSVRTGNEKLFFGSGTQLSVL.

This chain uses TRBV18 with TRBJ2-7; D is undetermined. Looked up from germline, CDR1 is KGHSH and CDR2 is LQKENI. The CDR3 is made up of 14 amino acids. Trimming stripped 0 bases from V and 4 bases from J, with 10 bases between. The CDR3 nucleotides read TGTGCCAGCTCACCACCTGACCGGATTTACGAGCAGTACTTC. Protein: CASSPPDRIYEQYF. Full variable domain (outside the CDR3, taken from reference TRBV18 and TRBJ2-7): NAGVMQNPRHLVRRRGQEARLRCSPMKGHSHVYWYRQLPEEGLKFMVYLQKENIIDESGMPKERFSAEFPKEGPSILRIQQVVRGDSAAYFCASSPPDRIYEQYFGPGTRLTVT.

CDR3 nucleotide sequence: TGTGCCATCAGGGAAAGTTTTAGCAATCAGCCCCAGCATTTT. This translates into CAIRESFSNQPQHF. This chain links TRBV15 with TRBJ1-5; possible D gene TRBD1, 5 bases. The germline V gene has CDR1 LNHNV and CDR2 YYDKDF (reference sequence). V was cut by 10 bases and J by 0 bases, with 13 bases left in between. The CDR3 is 14 residues long. The variable domain in full, with the rest retrieved from reference TRBV15 and TRBJ1-5, is DAMVIQNPRYQVTQFGKPVTLSCSQTLNHNVMYWYQQKSSQAPKLLFHYYDKDFNNEADTPDNFQSRRPNTSFCFLDIRSPGLGDTAMYLCAIRESFSNQPQHFGDGTRLSIL.

V usage is TRBV7-9 and J usage is TRBJ2-5, with D perhaps being TRBD1 or TRBD2 (6 bases each). Trimming cost V 1 base and J 7 bases, with 10 bases left between them. The germline V gene encodes CDR1 SEHNR and CDR2 FQNEAQ (reference sequence). This CDR3 has 13 amino acids. CDR3 in amino acids: CASSLEGGGTQYF. Here the CDR3 DNA reads TGTGCCAGCAGCTTAGAAGGGGGAGGGACCCAGTACTTC.

The rearrangement links TRBV5-1 to TRBJ1-1, with a weak D call TRBD1 (6 bases). Looked up from germline, CDR1 is SGHRS and CDR2 is YFSETQ. The germline V and J ends were trimmed by 4 bases and 3 bases, with 10 bases remaining between them. CDR3 size: 13 residues. In nucleotides, the CDR3 is TGCGCCAGCAGCGTCCAGGGGTACACTGAAGCTTTCTTT. It specifies CASSVQGYTEAFF.

V is TRBV14 and J is TRBJ1-4; D is ambiguous. Germline values: CDR1 SGHDN, CDR2 FVKESK. CDR3 size: 12 residues. Deletions cut 1 base from V and 15 bases from J, with 12 bases between. The DNA for the CDR3 is TGTGCCAGCAGCCAAGTTAACAACCAGTTGTTTTTT. It encodes CASSQVNNQLFF.

This chain connects TRBV14 to TRBJ1-5; no firm D call. The germline V gene encodes CDR1 SGHDN and CDR2 FVKESK. The CDR3 has 16 amino acids. The V gene lost 1 base and the J gene lost 1 base, with 11 bases spanning the gap. In DNA form, the CDR3 reads TGTGCCAGCAGCCAAGGGGGAGTCGGAAGCAATCAGCCCCAGCATTTT. Its protein product is CASSQGGVGSNQPQHF.

This sequence joins TRBV5-4 and TRBJ2-4; D perhaps matches TRBD1 (6 bases). The CDR3 is made up of 19 amino acids. V was cut by 4 bases and J by 3 bases, with 26 bases left in between. The germline V gene encodes CDR1 SGHNT and CDR2 YYREEE (reference sequence). The CDR3 coding sequence is TGTGCCAGCAGCCAAACGAATGACAGGAGCACGTACGGCAAAAACATTCAGTACTTC. Encoded protein: CASSQTNDRSTYGKNIQYF.

The chain joins TRBV7-9 to TRBJ1-2; D possibly corresponds to TRBD1 (5 bases). The CDR3 length is 15 residues. From germline, CDR1 is SEHNR and CDR2 FQNEAQ (reference sequence). Trimming left V 5 bases short and J 5 bases short, with 18 bases between. In DNA form, the CDR3 reads TGTGCCAGCAGCCCGCCTATACCAGGGATATATGGCTACACCTTC. Translation: CASSPPIPGIYGYTF.

The chain combines TRBV19 with TRBJ1-4; possible D gene TRBD1, 5 bases. The V and J ends lost 1 base and 9 bases respectively, with 12 bases between them. The CDR3 spans 14 residues. Germline CDR1 and CDR2: LNHDA and SQIVND (reference sequence). This CDR3 reads CASSIGEGEQKLFF. DNA for the CDR3: TGTGCCAGTAGTATAGGCGAAGGGGAACAAAAACTGTTTTTT. Full variable domain (rest looked up from reference TRBV19 and TRBJ1-4): DGGITQSPKYLFRKEGQNVTLSCEQNLNHDAMYWYRQDPGQGLRLIYYSQIVNDFQKGDIAEGYSVSREKKESFPLTVTSAQKNPTAFYLCASSIGEGEQKLFFGSGTQLSVL.

This clone was detected a few times. The chain recombines TRBV5-4 with TRBJ2-6; TRBD1 is a possible D gene (6 bases). V was clipped by 6 bases and J by 4 bases, with 20 bases between them. The CDR3 covers 17 residues. From germline, CDR1 is SGHNT and CDR2 YYREEE (reference sequence). The CDR3 region is CASTPSGGRGGANVLTF. The CDR3 DNA reads TGTGCCAGCACCCCCTCTGGGGGTAGGGGGGGGGCCAACGTCCTGACTTTC. The complete variable domain, with remaining parts taken from reference TRBV5-4 and TRBJ2-6, reads ETGVTQSPTHLIKTRGQQVTLRCSSQSGHNTVSWYQQALGQGPQFIFQYYREEENGRGNFPPRFSGLQFPNYSSELNVNALELDDSALYLCASTPSGGRGGANVLTFGAGSRLTVL.

V and J are TRBV19 and TRBJ1-2, with D tentatively TRBD1 (5 bases). The germline V and J ends were trimmed by 4 bases and 8 bases, with 11 bases remaining between them. Per germline, CDR1 LNHDA and CDR2 SQIVND (reference sequence). The CDR3 extends over 12 amino acids. The DNA for the CDR3 is TGTGCCAGTAGTACCAGGACACTCGGCTACACCTTC. It specifies CASSTRTLGYTF.

The chain couples TRBV15 to TRBJ2-2; 7 bases fit TRBD2. After removal of 0 bases from V and 0 bases from J, the junction contained 7 bases not matched to a gene. In germline, CDR1 is LNHNV, CDR2 YYDKDF (reference sequence). The CDR3 runs to 18 residues. Here the CDR3 reads CATSRDRSGTSNTGELFF. The CDR3 DNA reads as TGTGCCACCAGCAGAGATAGGAGCGGGACTTCGAACACCGGGGAGCTGTTTTTT.

This clone has a handful of counts. The chain joins TRBV5-5 to TRBJ2-7; unclear D gene. This CDR3 is 15 amino acids long. Germline assignment: CDR1 SGHKS and CDR2 YYEKEE (reference sequence). V shed 0 bases and J shed 2 bases, with 12 bases lying between them. For the CDR3, the DNA is TGTGCCAGCAGCTTGGGGTTCGGGCCCACCTACGAGCAGTACTTC. This sequence encodes CASSLGFGPTYEQYF.